This TCR beta chain was identified during a study of OX40 agonist ivuxolimab in advanced cancers. Across the study: The patients received agonistic anti-OX40 (CD134) antibody ivuxolimab.

Sequencing was performed with immunoSEQ multiplex PCR; in TCRdb, only in-frame clones are kept and a portion is missing. Of over 80,000 clones in the sample, about 89% are singletons; the top ten hold more than 0.35%. General study results and limits: There was clonal expansion of CD4+ and CD8+ blood T cells by week 6 at 0.1 to 3.0 mg/kg.

CDR1 is SEHNR, CDR2 FQNEAQ, per germline (reference sequence). V lost 4 bases, J lost 8 bases, and 12 bases lay in between. There are 13 residues in the CDR3. Turning to this clone: Antigen: not known.

The source material was CD4+ or CD8+ T cells sorted from blood, sampled in a trial of the OX40 agonist ivuxolimab. This chain uses TRBV7-9 with TRBJ2-1; maybe TRBD1 (6 bases). The receptor was isolated from an adult with an advanced solid tumor such as melanoma, head and neck, liver or kidney cancer. CDR3 amino acids: CASSSRGYDEQFF. Here the CDR3 DNA reads TGTGCCAGCAGCTCCAGGGGTTACGATGAGCAGTTCTTC.